This TCR beta chain appears in the sequencing data of a study of T cell repertoires in cytomegalovirus infection. MiXCR, applied by TCRdb to the reads, yields one record per CDR3 protein. Of about 920,000 distinct CDR3 sequences listed, less than 35% are singletons. Remarks on this clonotype: What it binds is not known.

This CDR3 has 15 residues. Germline V gene data show CDR1 as MNHEY and CDR2 as SVGAGI. J lost 3 bases, V lost 0 bases, and 1 base had no gene match. Whole-study findings and limits: The ex vivo response showed dominance by HLA-C-restricted CMV-specific TCR beta clonotypes.

The genes are TRBV6-5 and TRBJ1-4, with 7 bases that match TRBD1. The sequence came from a human donor in good health (CMV status not recorded). Some clones in this sample may be carry-over from other donors' samples. The specimen comprised cultured CD8+ T cells from PBMCs, sampled from culture after CMV antigen stimulation. The CDR3 nucleotides read TGTGCCAGCAGTTACTCCAGGGGGGCTAATGAAAAACTGTTTTTT. This sequence encodes CASSYSRGANEKLFF.